This TCR beta chain was profiled in a study of radiation and T cells in renal cell carcinoma. General study points: In blood, top tumor clones expanded by 2 weeks, shrinking by 4. Dominant CDR3 motifs occupied more repertoire in irradiated than control tumors. Top 100 clonotypes averaged approximately 50% in irradiated versus about 43% in nephrectomy-only tumors.

Trimming removed 3 bases from V and 5 bases from J; junction bases left unmatched: 4. The CDR3 is 15 amino acids. CDR1 and CDR2 (germline): SGHTA, FQGNSA. Assay used: immunoSEQ multiplex PCR; TCRdb lists only in-frame clones, some missing. Of roughly 23,000 clones in the sample, about 50% were seen once. This clone occurred once. Antigen: not known. Treatment described: 15 Gy SBRT to primary tumor, nephrectomy 4 weeks later. Nephrectomy followed 15 Gy stereotactic body radiation by 4 weeks. This sequence was found in a woman between 45 and 65 years old with renal cell carcinoma. This chain connects TRBV7-2 to TRBJ2-3; 11 bases map to TRBD2. Source: tumor tissue, taken from a patient whose treatment included radiotherapy and nephrectomy. Here the CDR3 reads CASSLPTSGVDTQYF. CDR3 DNA: TGTGCCAGCAGCTTGCCGACTAGCGGGGTAGATACGCAGTATTTT.